These T cell receptor beta chains were read from a single sample in a study of cytotoxic CD8 clonotypes in ibrutinib-treated CLL. The table came from immunoSEQ multiplex PCR; TCRdb's copy has only in-frame clones and leaves some out. This sample has approximately 350,000 clones, with roughly 70% found just once. The sequencing here drew on PBMCs, taken after 36 months of ibrutinib treatment. These receptors were taken from a human donor with chronic lymphocytic leukemia. Each CDR3 is given with its conserved first and last residue. Fields, in order: clone size, D gene, J gene, V gene, CDR3 protein, CDR3 DNA. The D gene is left open where the match is weak. Clone size, where shown, is once, few, many, or a class for clones that have expanded.

NA | TRBD1 | TRBJ1-3 | TRBV4-1 | CASSQGLQGAAGNTIYF | TGCGCCAGCAGCCAAGGCTTACAGGGGGCTGCTGGAAACACCATATATTTT
NA | NA | TRBJ2-1 | TRBV29-1 | CSVASNEQFF | TGCAGCGTTGCTTCCAATGAGCAGTTCTTC
NA | TRBD2 | TRBJ2-5 | TRBV18 | CASSPPGLGPLGETQYF | TGTGCCAGCTCACCACCGGGACTAGGACCGCTCGGGGAGACCCAGTACTTC
NA | NA | TRBJ1-2 | TRBV2 | CASIIGGFEGYTF | TGTGCCAGCATAATTGGGGGTTTCGAAGGCTACACCTTC
few | NA | TRBJ2-7 | TRBV7-2 | CASSLAVQLTGEQYF | TGTGCCAGCAGCTTAGCGGTGCAACTAACCGGCGAGCAGTACTTC
NA | TRBD1 | TRBJ1-2 | TRBV6-5 | CASSSGTARSGYTF | TGTGCCAGCAGTTCCGGGACAGCGAGGAGCGGCTACACCTTC
NA | NA | TRBJ1-1 | TRBV29-1 | CSVVPLQPEAFF | TGCAGCGTTGTCCCCTTACAACCTGAAGCTTTCTTT
NA | NA | TRBJ2-7 | TRBV10-1 | CASSDNQGTPYEQYF | TGCGCCAGCAGTGACAATCAGGGCACACCCTACGAGCAGTACTTC
NA | NA | TRBJ1-1 | TRBV9 | CASSVVSGLGTEAFF | TGTGCCAGCAGCGTAGTTTCCGGATTGGGCACTGAAGCTTTCTTT
NA | NA | TRBJ1-2 | TRBV11-2 | CASSRGAGAGYGYTF | TGTGCCAGCAGCCGAGGAGCCGGGGCAGGCTATGGCTACACCTTC
NA | NA | TRBJ1-6 | TRBV19 | CASSSGRVSPLHF | TGTGCCAGTTCATCAGGGAGAGTTTCACCCCTCCACTTT
NA | NA | TRBJ2-6 | TRBV7-6 | CASSPHGGSGANVLTF | TGTGCCAGCAGCCCCCACGGGGGCTCTGGGGCCAACGTCCTGACTTTC
NA | NA | TRBJ1-2 | TRBV6-4 | CASSRDRTNYGYTF | TGTGCCAGCAGCCGGGACCGCACTAACTATGGCTACACCTTC
NA | NA | TRBJ2-5 | TRBV18 | CASSPTPGAPAETQYF | TGTGCCAGCTCACCTACACCGGGGGCCCCCGCGGAGACCCAGTACTTC
NA | TRBD1 | TRBJ2-5 | TRBV6-6 | CASRGTGGGLETQYF | TGTGCCAGCAGAGGGACAGGGGGAGGGTTGGAGACCCAGTACTTC
few | TRBD1 | TRBJ1-2 | TRBV4-1 | CASSQEDRAGYGYTF | TGCGCCAGCAGCCAGGAGGACAGGGCGGGTTATGGCTACACCTTC
few | NA | TRBJ1-5 | TRBV4-1 | CASSQDWSGIRPQHF | TGCGCCAGCAGCCAAGATTGGTCAGGGATCAGACCCCAGCATTTT
NA | NA | TRBJ1-3 | TRBV14 | CASSPPLLGGNTIYF | TGTGCCAGCAGCCCCCCTCTGCTGGGTGGAAACACCATATATTTT
few | NA | TRBJ2-1 | TRBV4-3 | CASSQSKLGANEQFF | TGCGCCAGCAGCCAATCCAAGCTTGGAGCGAATGAGCAGTTCTTC
NA | NA | TRBJ2-7 | TRBV5-4 | CASSLEPGAYEQYF | TGTGCCAGCAGCTTGGAGCCGGGCGCCTACGAGCAGTACTTC
NA | TRBD1 | TRBJ2-2 | TRBV7-7 | CASSPGQGARGGELFF | TGTGCCAGCAGCCCGGGACAGGGGGCGCGGGGCGGGGAGCTGTTTTTT
NA | TRBD2 | TRBJ2-7 | TRBV10-2 | CATRLAEQYF | TGCGCCACCAGACTAGCAGAGCAGTACTTC
NA | TRBD1 | TRBJ1-1 | TRBV29-1 | CSVYPGGTEAFF | TGCAGCGTTTACCCAGGGGGAACTGAAGCTTTCTTT